This TCR beta chain emerged from a study of blood T cell repertoires in COVID-19. Study background: PBMCs, B-cell-depleted T cells, or T cells provided the cDNA or gDNA that made up the material.

Participant ages covered about 18 to 89 years across about two dozen US areas. Participants had their cohort set by participant-reported clinical history. Authors' processing steps: The authors estimated nucleated cell counts from reference gene primer amplification. TCRdb's table, derived via immunoSEQ multiplex PCR, lists solely in-frame clones and lacks some. For V, J and clone size, that table is used; D and trimming come from the DNA. The sample consists of 200,000 or so clones, approximately 83% of them appearing once. The clonotype was recovered from a woman between 40 and 50 years old with acute COVID-19. Sequencing input: PBMCs or T cells enriched from blood (not recorded which).

The CDR3 reads CSTDSITGELFF. CDR3 in DNA: TGCAGCACGGACAGTATCACCGGGGAGCTGTTTTTT. V gene TRBV29-1 combines with J gene TRBJ2-2, with D perhaps TRBD1 (6 bases). The germline V gene has CDR1 SQVTM and CDR2 ANQGSEA. The CDR3 has 12 amino acids. With 8 bases removed from V and 4 bases from J, the gap between germline ends came to 11 bases.